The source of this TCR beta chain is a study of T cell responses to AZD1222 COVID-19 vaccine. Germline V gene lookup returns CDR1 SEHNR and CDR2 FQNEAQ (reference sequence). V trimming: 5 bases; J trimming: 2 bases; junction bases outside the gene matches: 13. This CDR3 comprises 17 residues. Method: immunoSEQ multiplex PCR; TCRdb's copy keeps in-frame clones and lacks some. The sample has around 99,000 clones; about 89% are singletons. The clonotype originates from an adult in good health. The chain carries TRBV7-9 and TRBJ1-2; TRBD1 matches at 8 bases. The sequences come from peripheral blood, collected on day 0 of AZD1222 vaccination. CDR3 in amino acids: CASSESGQGRGNYGYTF. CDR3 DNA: TGTGCCAGCAGCGAATCCGGACAGGGCAGGGGAAACTATGGCTACACCTTC.